This T cell receptor (beta chain) was found in a study of T cells in Graves' hyperthyroidism and ophthalmopathy. As for the study in general: Peripheral blood draws took place at initial diagnosis, ahead of any treatment.

The CDR3 covers 12 residues. Germline assignment: CDR1 PRHDT and CDR2 FYEKMQ (reference sequence). Trimming took 8 bases from V and 2 from J; bases not matched to a gene: 2. At least ten counts were recorded for this clonotype. There were TCR beta CDR3 regions amplified from RNA transcripts. First-round RT-PCR with HTBI primers amplified the TCR CDR3 region. TCRdb itself ran the multiplex PCR reads through MiXCR, one entry per CDR3 protein. The repertoire holds roughly 700,000 distinct CDR3 sequences, with approximately 15% as singletons. The authors deemed Graves' hyperthyroidism stable absent ophthalmopathy progression within 18 months. Diagnosis of hyperthyroidism was new in patients aged 18 to 65, and its duration was under 2 months. Extraction of PBMCs used roughly 10 ml of fresh peripheral blood.

This clonotype was obtained from a man aged 50 to 59 with Graves' hyperthyroidism. The V and J genes are TRBV13 and TRBJ2-7, with 8 bases identical to TRBD1. Sequenced input: blood. The CDR3 region has the DNA TGTGCCAGCGGACAGGGCCCCTACGAGCAGTACTTC. Its protein is CASGQGPYEQYF.